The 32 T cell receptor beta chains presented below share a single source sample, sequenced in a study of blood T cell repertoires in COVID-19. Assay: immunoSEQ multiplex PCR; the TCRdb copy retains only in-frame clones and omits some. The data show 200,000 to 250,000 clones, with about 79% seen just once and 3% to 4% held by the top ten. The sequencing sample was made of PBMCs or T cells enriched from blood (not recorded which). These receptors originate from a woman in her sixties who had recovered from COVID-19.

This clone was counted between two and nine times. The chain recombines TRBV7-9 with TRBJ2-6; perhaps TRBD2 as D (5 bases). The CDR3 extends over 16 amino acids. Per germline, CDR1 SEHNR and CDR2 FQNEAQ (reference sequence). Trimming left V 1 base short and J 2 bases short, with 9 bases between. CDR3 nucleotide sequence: TGTGCCAGCAGCTTAGGCGCCGGGGCTGGGGCCAACGTCCTGACTTTC. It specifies CASSLGAGAGANVLTF.

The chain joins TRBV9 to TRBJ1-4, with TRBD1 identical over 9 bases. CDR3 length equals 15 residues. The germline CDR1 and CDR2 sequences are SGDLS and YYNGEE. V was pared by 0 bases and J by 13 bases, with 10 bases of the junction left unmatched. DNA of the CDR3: TGTGCCAGCAGCGTAGATTCGGACAGGGGTACTGGACTGTTTTTT. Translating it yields CASSVDSDRGTGLFF.

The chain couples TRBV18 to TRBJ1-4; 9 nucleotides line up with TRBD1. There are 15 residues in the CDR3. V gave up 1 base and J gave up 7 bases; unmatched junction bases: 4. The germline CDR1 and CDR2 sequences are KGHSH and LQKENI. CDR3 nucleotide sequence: TGTGCCAGCTCACCACGGACAGGGGAGGGTGAAAAACTGTTTTTT. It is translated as CASSPRTGEGEKLFF.

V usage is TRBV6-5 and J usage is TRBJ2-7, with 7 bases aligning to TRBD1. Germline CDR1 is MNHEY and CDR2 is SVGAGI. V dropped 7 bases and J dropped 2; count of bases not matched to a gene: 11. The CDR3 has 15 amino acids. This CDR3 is CASKQTGLGTYEQYF. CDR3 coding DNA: TGTGCCAGCAAACAGACAGGGCTTGGAACCTACGAGCAGTACTTC.

The CDR3 DNA follows: TGTGCCAGCAGCACGAACAGGGGGCGCGTTCCAGATACGCAGTATTTT. As protein: CASSTNRGRVPDTQYF. The chain employs TRBV11-1 and TRBJ2-3; 9 bases fit TRBD1. CDR1 and CDR2 from the germline V gene are SGHAT and FQDESV (reference sequence). V was pared by 5 bases and J by 4 bases, with 10 bases of the junction left unmatched. The CDR3 loop spans 16 amino acids.

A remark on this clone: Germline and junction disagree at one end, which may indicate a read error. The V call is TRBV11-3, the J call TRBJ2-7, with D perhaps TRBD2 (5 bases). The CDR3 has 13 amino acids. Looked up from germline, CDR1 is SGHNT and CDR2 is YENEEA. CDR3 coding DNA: TGTGCCAGCAGCCCAGGCGGGTCCTCCGAGCAGTACTTC. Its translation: CASSPGGSSEQYF.

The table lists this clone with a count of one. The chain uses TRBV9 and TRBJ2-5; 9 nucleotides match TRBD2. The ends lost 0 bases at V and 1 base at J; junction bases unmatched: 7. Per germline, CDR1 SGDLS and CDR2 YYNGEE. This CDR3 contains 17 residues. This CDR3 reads CASSVVGSGGPQETQYF. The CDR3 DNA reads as TGTGCCAGCAGCGTAGTGGGTAGCGGGGGCCCCCAAGAGACCCAGTACTTC. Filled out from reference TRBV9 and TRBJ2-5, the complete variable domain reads DSGVTQTPKHLITATGQRVTLRCSPRSGDLSVYWYQQSLDQGLQFLIQYYNGEERAKGNILERFSAQQFPDLHSELNLSSLELGDSALYFCASSVVGSGGPQETQYFGPGTRLLVL.

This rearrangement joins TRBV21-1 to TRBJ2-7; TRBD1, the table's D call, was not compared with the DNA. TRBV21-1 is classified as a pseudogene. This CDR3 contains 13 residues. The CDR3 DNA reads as TGTGCCACCGGTACAGGGAGCTCCTACGAGCAGTACTTC. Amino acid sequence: CATGTGSSYEQYF.

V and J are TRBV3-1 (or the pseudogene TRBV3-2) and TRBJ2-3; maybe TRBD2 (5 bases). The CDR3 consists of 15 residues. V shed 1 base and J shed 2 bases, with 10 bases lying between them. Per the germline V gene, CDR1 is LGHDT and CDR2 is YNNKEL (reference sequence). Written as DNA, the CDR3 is TGTGCCAGCAGCCAAGGGAGGTATTTCACAGATACGCAGTATTTT. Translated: CASSQGRYFTDTQYF.

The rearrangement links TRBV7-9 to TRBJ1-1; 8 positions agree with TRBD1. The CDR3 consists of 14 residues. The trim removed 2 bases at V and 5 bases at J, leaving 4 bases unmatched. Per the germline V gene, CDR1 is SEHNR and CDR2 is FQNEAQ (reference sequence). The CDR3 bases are TGTGCCAGCAGCTTACACCAGGGGGCGACTGAAGCTTTCTTT. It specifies CASSLHQGATEAFF.

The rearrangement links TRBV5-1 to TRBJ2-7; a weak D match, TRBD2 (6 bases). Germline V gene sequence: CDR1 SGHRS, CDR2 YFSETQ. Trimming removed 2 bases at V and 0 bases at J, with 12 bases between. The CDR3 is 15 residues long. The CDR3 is CASSLIAESSYEQYF. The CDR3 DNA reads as TGCGCCAGCAGCTTAATAGCGGAGAGCTCCTACGAGCAGTACTTC.

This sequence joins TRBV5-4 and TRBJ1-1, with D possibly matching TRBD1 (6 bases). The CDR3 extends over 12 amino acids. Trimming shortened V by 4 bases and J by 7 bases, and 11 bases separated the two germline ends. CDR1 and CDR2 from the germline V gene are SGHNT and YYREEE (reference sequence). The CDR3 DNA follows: TGTGCCAGCAGCCTCCGGGACATTGAAGCTTTCTTT. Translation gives CASSLRDIEAFF.

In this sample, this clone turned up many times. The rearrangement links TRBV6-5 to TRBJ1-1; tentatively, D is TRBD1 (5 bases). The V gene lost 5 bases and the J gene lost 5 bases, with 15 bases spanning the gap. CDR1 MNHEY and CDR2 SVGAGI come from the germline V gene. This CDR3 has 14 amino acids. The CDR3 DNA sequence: TGTGCCAGCAGTAGCCGACAGCCTCGGACTGAAGCTTTCTTT. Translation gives CASSSRQPRTEAFF.

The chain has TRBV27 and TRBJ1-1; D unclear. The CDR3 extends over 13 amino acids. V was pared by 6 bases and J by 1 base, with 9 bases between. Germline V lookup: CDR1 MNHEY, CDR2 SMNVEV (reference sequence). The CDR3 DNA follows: TGTGCCAGCAGATCAGACAAGAACACTGAAGCTTTCTTT. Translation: CASRSDKNTEAFF.

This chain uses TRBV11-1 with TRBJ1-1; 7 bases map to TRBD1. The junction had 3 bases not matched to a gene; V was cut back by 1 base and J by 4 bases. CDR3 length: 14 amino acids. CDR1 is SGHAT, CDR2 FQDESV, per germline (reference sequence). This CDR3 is CASSLDRGSTEAFF. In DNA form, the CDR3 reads TGTGCCAGCAGCTTAGACAGGGGAAGCACTGAAGCTTTCTTT.

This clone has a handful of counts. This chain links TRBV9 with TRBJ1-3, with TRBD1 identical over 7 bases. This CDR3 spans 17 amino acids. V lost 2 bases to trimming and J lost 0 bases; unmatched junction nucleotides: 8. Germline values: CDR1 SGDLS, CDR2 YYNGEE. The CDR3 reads CASSVSQGSYSGNTIYF. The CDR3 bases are TGTGCCAGCAGCGTCTCACAGGGGTCTTACTCTGGAAACACCATATATTTT.

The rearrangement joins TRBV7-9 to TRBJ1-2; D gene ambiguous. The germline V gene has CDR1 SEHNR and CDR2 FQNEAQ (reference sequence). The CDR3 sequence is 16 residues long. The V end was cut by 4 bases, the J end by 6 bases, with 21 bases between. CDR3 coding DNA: TGTGCCAGCAGCTCAAGCGGTGCCCTGGATGTAAATGGCTACACCTTC. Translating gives CASSSSGALDVNGYTF.

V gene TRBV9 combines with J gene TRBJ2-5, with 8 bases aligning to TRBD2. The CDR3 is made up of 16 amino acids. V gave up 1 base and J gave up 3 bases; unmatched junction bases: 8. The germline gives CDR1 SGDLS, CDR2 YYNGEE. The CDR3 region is CASSVTAGELKETQYF. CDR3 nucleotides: TGTGCCAGCAGCGTAACAGCGGGGGAACTCAAAGAGACCCAGTACTTC.

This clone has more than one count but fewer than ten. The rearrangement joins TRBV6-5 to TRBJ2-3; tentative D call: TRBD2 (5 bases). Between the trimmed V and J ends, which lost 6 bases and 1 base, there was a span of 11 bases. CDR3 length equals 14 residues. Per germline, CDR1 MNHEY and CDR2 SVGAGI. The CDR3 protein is CASSTLGGTDTQYF. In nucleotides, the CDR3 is TGTGCCAGCAGCACCCTGGGAGGCACAGATACGCAGTATTTT.

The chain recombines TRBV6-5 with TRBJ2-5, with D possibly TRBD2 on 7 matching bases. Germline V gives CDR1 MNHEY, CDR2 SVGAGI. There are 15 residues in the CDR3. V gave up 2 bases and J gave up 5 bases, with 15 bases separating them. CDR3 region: CASSYTPGGRETQYF. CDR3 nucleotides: TGTGCCAGCAGTTACACTCCGGGGGGCAGGGAGACCCAGTACTTC.

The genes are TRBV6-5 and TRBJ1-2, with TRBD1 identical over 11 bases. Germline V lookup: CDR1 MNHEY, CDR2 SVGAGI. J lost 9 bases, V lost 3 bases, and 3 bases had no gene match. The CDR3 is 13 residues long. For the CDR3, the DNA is TGTGCCAGCAGTTATGGACAGGGGGCCAGCTACACCTTC. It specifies CASSYGQGASYTF.

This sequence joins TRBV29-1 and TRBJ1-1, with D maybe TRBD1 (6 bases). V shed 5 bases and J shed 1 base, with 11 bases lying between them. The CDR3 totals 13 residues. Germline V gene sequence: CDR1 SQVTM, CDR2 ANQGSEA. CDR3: CSVFDRQNTEAFF. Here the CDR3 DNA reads TGCAGCGTTTTTGACAGGCAGAACACTGAAGCTTTCTTT.

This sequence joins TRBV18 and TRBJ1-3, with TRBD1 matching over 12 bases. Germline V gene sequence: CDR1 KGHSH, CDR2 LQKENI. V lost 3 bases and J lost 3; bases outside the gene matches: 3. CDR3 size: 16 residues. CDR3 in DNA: TGTGCCAGCTCACCGGGACAGGGGGCAGGTGGAAACACCATATATTTT. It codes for CASSPGQGAGGNTIYF.

The CDR3 DNA is TGTGCCAGTAGTATAGTAACTAGCGGGTACAATGAGCAGTTCTTC. This translates into CASSIVTSGYNEQFF. V gene TRBV19 combines with J gene TRBJ2-1; 9 bases fit TRBD2. The germline V gene encodes CDR1 LNHDA and CDR2 SQIVND (reference sequence). V lost 1 base and J lost 4; bases outside the gene matches: 2. This CDR3 has 15 residues.

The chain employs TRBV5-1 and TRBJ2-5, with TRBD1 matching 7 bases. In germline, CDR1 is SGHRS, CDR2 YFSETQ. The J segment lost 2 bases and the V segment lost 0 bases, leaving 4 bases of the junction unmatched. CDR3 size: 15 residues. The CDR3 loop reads CASSLGGQRQETQYF. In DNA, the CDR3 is TGCGCCAGCAGCTTGGGGGGACAGCGGCAAGAGACCCAGTACTTC. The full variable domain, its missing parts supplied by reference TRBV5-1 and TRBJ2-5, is KAGVTQTPRYLIKTRGQQVTLSCSPISGHRSVSWYQQTPGQGLQFLFEYFSETQRNKGNFPGRFSGRQFSNSRSEMNVSTLELGDSALYLCASSLGGQRQETQYFGPGTRLLVL.

CDR3 DNA: TGTGCCAGCAGCTACGGGGGTTCCTACAATGAGCAGTTCTTC. It codes for CASSYGGSYNEQFF. V gene TRBV5-4 combines with J gene TRBJ2-1, with a tentative D call TRBD2 (6 bases). There are 14 residues in the CDR3. Trimming shortened V by 3 bases and J by 1 base, and 8 bases separated the two germline ends. The germline V gene has CDR1 SGHNT and CDR2 YYREEE (reference sequence).

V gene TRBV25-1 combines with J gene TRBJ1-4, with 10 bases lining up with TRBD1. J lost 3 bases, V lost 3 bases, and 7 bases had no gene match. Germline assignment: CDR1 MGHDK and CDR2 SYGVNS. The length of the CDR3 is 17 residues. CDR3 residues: CASSDRQGAWANEKLFF. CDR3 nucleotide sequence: TGTGCCAGCAGTGACAGACAGGGGGCATGGGCTAATGAAAAACTGTTTTTT.

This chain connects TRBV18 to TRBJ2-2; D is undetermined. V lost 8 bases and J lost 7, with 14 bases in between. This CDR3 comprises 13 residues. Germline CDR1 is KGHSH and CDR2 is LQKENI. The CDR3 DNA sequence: TGTGCCAGCCTGTTTGGAGCGAACGGGGAGCTGTTTTTT. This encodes CASLFGANGELFF.

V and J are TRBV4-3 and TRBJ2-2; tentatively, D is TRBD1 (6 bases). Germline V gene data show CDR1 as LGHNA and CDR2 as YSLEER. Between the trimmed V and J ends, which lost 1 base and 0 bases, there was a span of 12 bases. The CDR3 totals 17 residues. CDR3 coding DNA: TGCGCCAGCAGCCAAGGGACAGTCATTACGAACACCGGGGAGCTGTTTTTT. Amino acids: CASSQGTVITNTGELFF.

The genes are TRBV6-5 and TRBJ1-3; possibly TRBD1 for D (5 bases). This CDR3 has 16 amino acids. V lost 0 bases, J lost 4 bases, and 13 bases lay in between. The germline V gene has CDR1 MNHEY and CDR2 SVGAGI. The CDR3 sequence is CASSYSGRAPGNTIYF. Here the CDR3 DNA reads TGTGCCAGCAGTTACTCGGGCAGGGCCCCAGGAAACACCATATATTTT.

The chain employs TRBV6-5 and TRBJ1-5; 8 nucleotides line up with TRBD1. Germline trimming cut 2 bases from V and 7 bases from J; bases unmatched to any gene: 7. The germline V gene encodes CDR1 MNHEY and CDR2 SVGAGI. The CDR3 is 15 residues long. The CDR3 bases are TGTGCCAGCAGTTACGGACAGGGAGACGGGCAGCCCCAGCATTTT. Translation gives CASSYGQGDGQPQHF.

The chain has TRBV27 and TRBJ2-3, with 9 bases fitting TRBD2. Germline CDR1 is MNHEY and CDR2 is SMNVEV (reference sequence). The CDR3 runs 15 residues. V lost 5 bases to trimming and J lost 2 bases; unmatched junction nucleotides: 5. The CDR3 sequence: CASSISGGFTDTQYF. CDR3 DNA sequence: TGTGCCAGCAGTATTAGCGGGGGCTTCACAGATACGCAGTATTTT.